This T cell receptor beta chain was identified during a study of molecular identifiers for immune sequencing clone quantification. The CDR3 has 17 amino acids. CDR1 is MNHEY, CDR2 SMNVEV, per germline (reference sequence). J lost 0 bases, V lost 2 bases, and 6 bases had no gene match. TCRdb recomputed calls from the PCR reads with MiXCR, one row per CDR3 protein. The sample records about half a million distinct CDR3 sequences, around 23% being singletons. Libraries for naive CD8 T cells, which were made from 20,000 to 1,000,000 sorted cells, drew on 10%, 30% or 50% of the RNA. Ten or more counts support this clonotype.

Sequencing was done on a sample of naive CD8+ T cells from blood, with Jurkat cell RNA spiked in. Specified subset: FACS-sorted CD8+CD4-CCR7+CD45RA+ naive T cells. V is TRBV27 and J is TRBJ2-5, with 10 positions matching TRBD2. The sequence was obtained from a human donor in good health. Some libraries in this study had Jurkat cell RNA spiked in. CDR3 protein: CASSLTSGAFDQETQYF. CDR3 sequence (DNA): TGTGCCAGCAGTTTAACTAGCGGGGCATTCGACCAAGAGACCCAGTACTTC.